This TCR beta chain originates from a study of cytomegalovirus exposure and HLA in healthy donors. Losses at the gene ends were 4 bases for V and 4 bases for J; bases not matched to a gene: 9. From germline, CDR1 is SGHRS and CDR2 YFSETQ. The CDR3 covers 15 residues. Vbeta (60) and Jbeta (13) primers were used in the PCR. Libraries were prepared by immunoSEQ multiplex PCR; TCRdb keeps only in-frame clonotypes and omits some of them. The data show about 160,000 clones, with 84% seen just once and 1.9% held by the top ten. Comments on this clone: The antigen is not known.

Overall study results and limits: Accurate prediction of most subjects' HLA-A and HLA-B alleles from TCR beta sequences was reported. Common viral pathogens (according to a later analysis) appeared linked to several of the most significant clusters.

The source is a man between 18 and 35 years old in good health and CMV-seronegative. Sample: PBMCs. The chain couples TRBV5-1 to TRBJ2-3; 7 bases agree with TRBD1. The CDR3 nucleotides read TGCGCCAGCAGCCCGGGACAGCCACAACCAGATACGCAGTATTTT. This gives the protein CASSPGQPQPDTQYF.